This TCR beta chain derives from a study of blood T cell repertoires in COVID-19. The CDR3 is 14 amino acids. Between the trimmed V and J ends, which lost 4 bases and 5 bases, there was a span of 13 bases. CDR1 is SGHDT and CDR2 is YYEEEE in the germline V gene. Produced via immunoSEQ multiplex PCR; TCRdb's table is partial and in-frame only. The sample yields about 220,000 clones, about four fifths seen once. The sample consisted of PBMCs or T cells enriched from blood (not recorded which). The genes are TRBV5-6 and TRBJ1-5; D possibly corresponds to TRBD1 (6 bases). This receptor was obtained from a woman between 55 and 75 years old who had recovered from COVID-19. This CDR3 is CASSLGGVYQPQHF. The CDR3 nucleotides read TGTGCCAGCAGCCTAGGGGGGGTTTATCAGCCCCAGCATTTT.